This T cell receptor beta chain was profiled in a study of blood T cell repertoires in COVID-19. As for the study in general: COVID-19 samples from acute and convalescent phases originated in the United States, Italy and Spain.

The CDR3 consists of 13 residues. Germline CDR1 ENHRY, CDR2 SYGVKD. V was pared by 8 bases and J by 4 bases, with 14 bases between. This clone was recorded at least ten times. Measured with immunoSEQ multiplex PCR; TCRdb has only the in-frame clones, and not every one. The repertoire consists of 60,000 to 75,000 clones, with under 95% occurring once and the leading ten covering around 1.5%. The sequenced sample was peripheral blood. This TCR was recovered from a human donor in a cohort sampled during active COVID-19. The chain is built from TRBV10-3 and TRBJ1-1; the D gene is possibly TRBD1 (6 bases). CDR3 residues: CAIGGGRITEAFF. DNA of the CDR3: TGTGCCATCGGCGGGGGGCGAATCACTGAAGCTTTCTTT.